This entry lists 5 T cell receptor beta chains sequenced from one sample in a study of blood T cell repertoires in COVID-19. Assay used: immunoSEQ multiplex PCR; TCRdb lists only in-frame clones, some missing. The profile shows about 49,000 clones, 70% to 85% of them singletons. Sequenced sample: peripheral blood. These receptors were collected from a human donor in a cohort sampled during active COVID-19.

The chain uses TRBV6-2 or TRBV6-3 and TRBJ2-3; 7 nucleotides agree with TRBD2. The V gene end was trimmed by 4 bases and the J gene end by 5 bases; junction bases not matched to a gene: 6. Germline V gene sequence: CDR1 MNHEY, CDR2 SVGEGT. This CDR3 has 14 residues. The CDR3 region is CASSSGGAGDTQYF. CDR3 nucleotides: TGTGCCAGCAGTTCGGGGGGTGCGGGAGATACGCAGTATTTT.

This clone occurred once. The chain has TRBV4-1 and TRBJ2-1; 12 nucleotides agree with TRBD2. This CDR3 is 19 amino acids long. The V gene end was trimmed by 3 bases and the J gene end by 9 bases; junction bases not matched to a gene: 18. Germline V lookup: CDR1 MGHRA, CDR2 YSYEKL. This CDR3 reads CASSHHSPQTSGGTGEQFF. In nucleotides, the CDR3 is TGCGCCAGCAGCCACCACAGCCCCCAAACTAGCGGGGGGACGGGTGAGCAGTTCTTC.

The genes are TRBV7-2 and TRBJ2-1; possibly TRBD1 for D (6 bases). The CDR3 consists of 13 residues. Germline V gives CDR1 SGHTA, CDR2 FQGNSA. V dropped 3 bases and J dropped 6 bases, with 9 bases sitting between them. The CDR3 region is CASSFDRTNEQFF. In DNA, the CDR3 is TGTGCCAGCAGCTTCGACAGGACCAATGAGCAGTTCTTC.

This chain joins TRBV19 and TRBJ1-2, with a tentative D call TRBD1 (5 bases). The germline V gene encodes CDR1 LNHDA and CDR2 SQIVND (reference sequence). The germline V and J ends were trimmed by 3 bases and 6 bases, with 14 bases remaining between them. There are 14 residues in the CDR3. In DNA form, the CDR3 reads TGTGCCAGTAGTATTTCGGCAGGGTGGCATGGCTACACCTTC. It translates to CASSISAGWHGYTF.

This rearrangement joins TRBV4-3 to TRBJ2-7, with 11 nucleotides matching TRBD2. The germline V gene has CDR1 LGHNA and CDR2 YSLEER. The CDR3 runs 19 residues. The trim removed 0 bases at V and 2 bases at J, leaving 12 bases unmatched. Here the CDR3 reads CASSQDPLVGLAETYEQYF. The CDR3, as DNA: TGCGCCAGCAGCCAAGATCCCCTCGTGGGACTAGCGGAAACCTACGAGCAGTACTTC.